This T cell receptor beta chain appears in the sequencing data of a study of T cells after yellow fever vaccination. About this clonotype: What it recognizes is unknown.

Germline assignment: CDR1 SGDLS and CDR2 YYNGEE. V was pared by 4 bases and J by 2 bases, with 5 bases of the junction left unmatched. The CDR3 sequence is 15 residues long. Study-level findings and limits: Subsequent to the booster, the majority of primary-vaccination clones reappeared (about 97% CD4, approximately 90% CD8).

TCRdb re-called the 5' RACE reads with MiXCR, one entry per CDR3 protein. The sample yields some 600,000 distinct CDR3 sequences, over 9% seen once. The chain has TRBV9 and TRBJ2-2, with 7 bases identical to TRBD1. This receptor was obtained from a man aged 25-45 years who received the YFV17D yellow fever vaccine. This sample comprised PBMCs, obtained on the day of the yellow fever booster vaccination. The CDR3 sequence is CASSHRGPNTGELFF. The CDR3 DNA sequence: TGTGCCAGCAGCCACAGGGGCCCTAACACCGGGGAGCTGTTTTTT.